A selection of T cell receptor beta chains follows, all from one sample in a study of blood T cell repertoires in COVID-19. Generated by immunoSEQ multiplex PCR, the TCRdb table keeps only in-frame clones and is missing some. The sample consists of over 130,000 clones, around 86% of them appearing once. Specimen: peripheral blood. The source of these receptors is a man aged 65-85 years with acute or convalescent COVID-19. CDR3s include the opening cysteine and the closing phenylalanine or tryptophan. D genes are given only for firm matches. Not all rows give a size; the values are once, few, many and, for expanded clones, a class.

>NA|NA|TRBV4-2|TRBJ2-1
TGTGCCAGCAGCCAAGGTGCCGGGGGAGGCAATGAGCAGTTCTTC
CASSQGAGGGNEQFF
>NA|NA|TRBV6-6|TRBJ2-1
TGTGCCAGCAAAGGTAGAGAGGATGAGCAGTTCTTC
CASKGREDEQFF
>NA|TRBD1|TRBV11-2|TRBJ1-1
TGTGCCAGCAGCTTAGGGCAGGGACAGTTGAAAGCTTTCTTT
CASSLGQGQLKAFF
>NA|TRBD2|TRBV5-4|TRBJ2-5
TGTGCCAGCAGCTTACAAGCGGGAGCGCAGGAGACCCAGTACTTC
CASSLQAGAQETQYF
>NA|NA|TRBV6-2/TRBV6-3|TRBJ2-2
TGTGCCAGCAGTTACTCGACGACTGCAACCGGGGAGCTGTTTTTT
CASSYSTTATGELFF
>NA|NA|TRBV18|TRBJ2-7
TGTGCCAGCTCACCACCGGGCGCCTCCTACGAGCAGTACTTC
CASSPPGASYEQYF
>NA|TRBD2|TRBV10-2|TRBJ2-7
TGCGCCAGCAGCTCCGGGACTAGCGGGGAACAGCAGTACTTC
CASSSGTSGEQQYF
>NA|NA|TRBV5-3|TRBJ1-1
TGTGCCAGAAGCCCGCCAGTCGACTTGGACACTGAAGCTTTCTTT
CARSPPVDLDTEAFF
>once|TRBD1|TRBV18|TRBJ1-3
TGTGCCAGCTCACCTCTGACAGGGGGCGAGGGAAACACCATATATTTT
CASSPLTGGEGNTIYF
>NA|NA|TRBV2|TRBJ2-7
TGTGCCAGCAGTGAAGGCAGGGCCCACGAGCAGTACTTC
CASSEGRAHEQYF
>NA|NA|TRBV27|TRBJ2-7
TGTGCCAGCAGTTCTCGACTAGGAGGGTTATCCTACGAGCAGTACTTC
CASSSRLGGLSYEQYF
>NA|NA|TRBV19|TRBJ1-5
TGTGCCAGTAATAATCAGGGGAATCAGCCCCAGCATTTT
CASNNQGNQPQHF
>NA|TRBD1|TRBV11-2|TRBJ1-1
TGTGCCAGCAGCTCCAGGACAGGGGGTAACACTGAAGCTTTCTTT
CASSSRTGGNTEAFF
>NA|TRBD1|TRBV24-1|TRBJ2-2
TGTGCCACCAGTGACCTTGGGACAGGGGCCACCGGGGAGCTGTTTTTT
CATSDLGTGATGELFF
>NA|TRBD2|TRBV2|TRBJ2-7
TGTGCCAGCAATAGCGGGAGGGCCCCCTACGAGCAGTACTTC
CASNSGRAPYEQYF
>NA|NA|TRBV9|TRBJ2-7
TGTGCCAGCAGTCTCAGGGGGGACTCCTACGAGCAGTACTTC
CASSLRGDSYEQYF
>NA|NA|TRBV9|TRBJ1-6
TGTGCCAGCAGCGGCGCCGGTCCCGGGATAAGTTCACCCCTCCACTTT
CASSGAGPGISSPLHF
>NA|TRBD2|TRBV5-1|TRBJ2-2
TGCGCCAGCAGCCAGAGACTAGCGGCCAACACCGGGGAGCTGTTTTTT
CASSQRLAANTGELFF